Below, one TCR beta chain is given with its context. What it binds is not known. This sample stems from a study of T cell responses to AZD1222 COVID-19 vaccine. Notes on the study in general: A mostly white British donor set with more females was recruited, and clonal diversity was possibly underestimated.

Libraries were prepared by immunoSEQ multiplex PCR; TCRdb keeps only in-frame clonotypes and omits some of them. The table lists 130,000 or so clones, roughly 90% of them singletons. Per the germline V gene, CDR1 is KGHSH and CDR2 is LQKENI. V gave up 6 bases and J gave up 5 bases, with 13 bases separating them. The CDR3 is 14 amino acids. V and J are TRBV18 and TRBJ1-4, with D possibly matching TRBD1 (5 bases). Material: peripheral blood, obtained 28 days after the second dose of the MenACWY control vaccine. The TCR sequence derives from an adult who received the MenACWY meningococcal vaccine as a control. In nucleotides, the CDR3 is TGTGCCAGCTCCCCTGGTCGGGGGAATGAAAAACTGTTTTTT. Translation gives CASSPGRGNEKLFF.